Listed below are T cell receptor beta chains from one sample, sequenced in a study of blood T cell repertoires in COVID-19. Only in-frame clones appear in the TCRdb table, and some are missing; sequencing was by immunoSEQ multiplex PCR. The sample holds 310,000 or so clones, approximately 88% seen once. The sample consisted of peripheral blood. Source of these receptors: a man aged 30 to 45 with COVID-19, enrolled during active disease. Both conserved end residues are part of each CDR3. Each record gives: J gene, V gene, clone size, D gene, CDR3 DNA, CDR3 protein. The D gene is left open where the match is weak. Clone size is stated in some rows and not others, as once, few, many or a class when expanded.

TRBJ1-1 TRBV9 - - TGTGCCAGCAGCGTAGACACCGATTATGAAGCTTTCTTT CASSVDTDYEAFF
TRBJ1-1 TRBV27 - - TGTGCCAGCAGTTTTGAGGCGATCCCGAACACTGAAGCTTTCTTT CASSFEAIPNTEAFF
TRBJ2-7 TRBV7-2 - - TGTGCCAGCAGCCCCGGGACTCTGACTCTACGAGCGCAGTACTTC CASSPGTLTLRAQYF
TRBJ2-5 TRBV9 - - TGTGCCAGCAGCGCATGGGGGCGGGACCAAGAGACCCAGTACTTC CASSAWGRDQETQYF
TRBJ2-2 TRBV3-1/TRBV3-2 - TRBD2 TGTGCCAGCAGCCCCCTCTCGTGGGGTAGCGGGAGGGCCGGGGAGCTGTTTTTT CASSPLSWGSGRAGELFF
TRBJ1-1 TRBV28 - - TGTGCCAGCACCTCTACAGGGAACACTGAAGCTTTCTTT CASTSTGNTEAFF
TRBJ2-5 TRBV15 - TRBD2 TGTGCCACCAGCGGCTCTAGCGGGAGGAAGACCCAGTACTTC CATSGSSGRKTQYF
TRBJ2-1 TRBV11-3 - TRBD1 TGTGCCAGCAGCTCCCGGACAGGAGAGGAGTTCTTC CASSSRTGEEFF
TRBJ1-1 TRBV3-1/TRBV3-2 - TRBD1 TGTGCCAGCAGCCAAGACTACAGGGGTACCAGGATGAACACTGAAGCTTTCTTT CASSQDYRGTRMNTEAFF
TRBJ2-7 TRBV24-1 - TRBD1 TGTGCCACCAGTGAACGGGACAGGGGGCGCGACGAGCAGTACTTC CATSERDRGRDEQYF
TRBJ2-2 TRBV4-2 once - TGTGCCAGCAGCCAAACAGGGACCACCGGGGAGCTGTTTTTT CASSQTGTTGELFF
TRBJ2-5 TRBV9 - TRBD2 TGTGCCAGCAGCGATAATAGCGGGAGTCAGGAGACCCAGTACTTC CASSDNSGSQETQYF
TRBJ2-5 TRBV9 - TRBD2 TGTGCCAGCAGCGCTCGGACTAGTTCGATCCAGTACTTC CASSARTSSIQYF
TRBJ1-1 TRBV4-3 - TRBD1 TGCGCCAGCAGCCAATACGGGACAGGGGGAGGTGAAGCTTTCTTT CASSQYGTGGGEAFF
TRBJ2-3 TRBV5-1 - - TGCGCCAGCAGCTTGCCTGACACCACAGATACGCAGTATTTT CASSLPDTTDTQYF
TRBJ1-2 TRBV6-2/TRBV6-3 once - TGTGCCAGCAGTTATCAGGGGTTTGGAGGCTACACCTTC CASSYQGFGGYTF
TRBJ2-1 TRBV2 - TRBD2 TGTGCCAGCAGTCCCGGGACTAGCAGCTCCTACAATGAGCAGTTCTTC CASSPGTSSSYNEQFF
TRBJ2-2 TRBV28 - TRBD2 TGTGCCAGCAGTGAGCTAGCGGGACGGAACACCGGGGAGCTGTTTTTT CASSELAGRNTGELFF
TRBJ1-1 TRBV12-3/TRBV12-4 once - TGTGCCAGCAGTTGGGCAGCCGACACTGAAGCTTTCTTT CASSWAADTEAFF
TRBJ1-2 TRBV7-3 once TRBD1 TGTGCCAGCAGCTCAACCCGGGACAGGGGTAATGGCTACACCTTC CASSSTRDRGNGYTF
TRBJ1-1 TRBV7-2 once - TGTGCCAGCAGTTCCCTGGGGGCTAACACTGAAGCTTTCTTT CASSSLGANTEAFF
TRBJ1-2 TRBV9 - TRBD1 TGTGCCAGCAGCGTAGGGGACAGGGGCATCTATGGCTACACCTTC CASSVGDRGIYGYTF
TRBJ2-1 TRBV10-3 - TRBD2 TGTGCCATCAGTCCAACCTCACTAGCGGGGGGACACTACAATGAGCAGTTCTTC CAISPTSLAGGHYNEQFF
TRBJ1-5 TRBV28 - TRBD1 TGTGCCAGCAAGACAGGGGCCCCCCAGCCCCAGCATTTT CASKTGAPQPQHF
TRBJ2-7 TRBV7-2 - - TGTGCCAGCAGCTCAGGGATCGTGCAGTACTTC CASSSGIVQYF
TRBJ2-7 TRBV24-1 once TRBD1 TGTGCCACCAGTGATTCGGGACAGGGAAGGGAGCAGTACTTC CATSDSGQGREQYF
TRBJ1-1 TRBV25-1 - - TGTGCCAGCAGTGAGGCAGGGCGGAACACTGAAGCTTTCTTT CASSEAGRNTEAFF
TRBJ2-7 TRBV4-3 - TRBD1 TGCGCCAGCAGCCGACCGGGACAGGGGCTCTACGAGCAGTACTTC CASSRPGQGLYEQYF
TRBJ1-2 TRBV9 - - TGTGCCAGCAGCGTACCGCCGGGGGTTAACTATGGCTACACCTTC CASSVPPGVNYGYTF
TRBJ1-1 TRBV24-1 - TRBD1 TGTGCCACCAGTGGCCGACAGGGGATGGCTTTCTTT CATSGRQGMAFF
TRBJ2-6 TRBV19 once - TGTGCCAGTAGTATTTTCCCAGGGGCCAACGTCCTGACTTTC CASSIFPGANVLTF